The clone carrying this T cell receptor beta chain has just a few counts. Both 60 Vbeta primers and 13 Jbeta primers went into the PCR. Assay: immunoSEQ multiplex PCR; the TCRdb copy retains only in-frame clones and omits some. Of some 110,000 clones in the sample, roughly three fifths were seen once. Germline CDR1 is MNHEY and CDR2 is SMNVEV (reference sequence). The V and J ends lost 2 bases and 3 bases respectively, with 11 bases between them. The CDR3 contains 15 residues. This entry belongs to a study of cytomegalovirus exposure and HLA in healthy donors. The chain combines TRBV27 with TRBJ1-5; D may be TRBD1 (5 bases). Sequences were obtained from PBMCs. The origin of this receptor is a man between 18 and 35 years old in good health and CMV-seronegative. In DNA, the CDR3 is TGTGCCAGCAGTTTACGACAGACTCACAATCAGCCCCAGCATTTT. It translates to CASSLRQTHNQPQHF.